Below, 21 T cell receptor beta chains from the same sample are listed, as sequenced in a study of T cells in Graves' hyperthyroidism and ophthalmopathy. RNA transcripts served as the template for amplifying TCR beta CDR3 regions. The primer set for the first-round RT-PCR of the TCR CDR3 was HTBI. TCRdb called the multiplex PCR reads again in MiXCR, with one record for every CDR3 protein. The sample contains a few hundred thousand distinct CDR3 sequences, 13% of which appear only once. Specimen: blood. These receptors all stem from a man younger than 45 with Graves' hyperthyroidism that later progressed to Graves' ophthalmopathy.

This clonotype was seen repeatedly, ten times or more. CDR3 sequence: CASSLTPSSYNEQFF. In DNA form, the CDR3 reads TGCGCCAGCAGCCTGACTCCAAGCTCCTACAATGAGCAGTTCTTC. The V gene is TRBV5-1, the J gene TRBJ2-1; D is ambiguous. CDR3 length: 15 amino acids. V lost 4 bases, J lost 0 bases, and 11 bases lay in between. Per the germline V gene, CDR1 is SGHRS and CDR2 is YFSETQ.

This clonotype was observed at least ten times. This CDR3 reads CASSKVSGANVLTF. CDR3 nucleotide sequence: TGTGCCAGCAGCAAAGTCTCTGGGGCCAACGTCCTGACTTTC. The chain carries TRBV7-8 and TRBJ2-6; no clear D. The CDR3 totals 14 residues. The V gene lost 5 bases and the J gene lost 0 bases, with 5 bases spanning the gap. The V gene's germline CDR1 is SGHVS and CDR2 FQNEAQ. The full variable domain, with the rest looked up from reference TRBV7-8 and TRBJ2-6, is GAGVSQSPRYKVAKRGQDVALRCDPISGHVSLFWYQQALGQGPEFLTYFQNEAQLDKSGLPSDRFFAERPEGSVSTLKIQRTQQEDSAVYLCASSKVSGANVLTFGAGSRLTVL.

This clonotype was found many times. The V call is TRBV20-1, the J call TRBJ2-3; a possible D gene is TRBD2 (6 bases). There are 14 residues in the CDR3. Germline lookup yields CDR1 DFQATT and CDR2 SNEGSKA (reference sequence). Trimming removed 2 bases at V and 1 base at J, with 10 bases between. The CDR3 sequence: CSARRSGRTDTQYF. As DNA, the CDR3 is TGCAGTGCTAGACGTAGCGGTCGCACAGATACGCAGTATTTT.

The chain couples TRBV12-3 or TRBV12-4 to TRBJ2-1, with D tentatively TRBD1 or TRBD2 (6 bases each). CDR3 length: 12 amino acids. Between the trimmed V and J ends, which lost 5 bases and 10 bases, there was a span of 12 bases. The CDR3 DNA sequence: TGTGCCAGCAGTCCCATCGGGGGCGAGCAGTTCTTC. This encodes CASSPIGGEQFF.

This clonotype was seen at least ten times. CDR3 DNA sequence: TGTGCCAGCAGTTTCGAATCCTACGAGCAGTACTTC. Its protein product is CASSFESYEQYF. V and J are TRBV12-3 or TRBV12-4 and TRBJ2-7; D is uncertain. The CDR3 runs to 12 residues. V gave up 3 bases and J gave up 1 base, with 4 bases separating them.

This clonotype was found many times. The J gene is TRBJ1-1, the V gene TRBV6-6; D not certain. Per germline, CDR1 MNHNY and CDR2 SVGAGI (reference sequence). The CDR3 sequence is 13 residues long. Trimming removed 2 bases from V and 1 base from J, with 5 bases in between. This chain's CDR3 is CASSYRKNTEAFF. CDR3 nucleotides: TGTGCCAGCAGTTACCGGAAGAACACTGAAGCTTTCTTT.

The sample holds many counts of this clonotype. CDR3 loop: CASSDTGERTDTQYF. The CDR3 nucleotides are TGTGCCAGCAGTGATACAGGGGAACGCACAGATACGCAGTATTTT. J is TRBJ2-3 and V is TRBV12-3 or TRBV12-4, with 7 nucleotides matching TRBD1. The V gene end was trimmed by 5 bases and the J gene end by 1 base; junction bases not matched to a gene: 6. The CDR3 consists of 15 residues.

This clonotype was counted only a few times. In DNA form, the CDR3 reads TGTGCCAGCAGCTCAGCGGACTCCTATGGCTACACCTTC. It codes for CASSSADSYGYTF. The chain has TRBV7-9 and TRBJ1-2; D is unclear. The germline V gene has CDR1 SEHNR and CDR2 FQNEAQ (reference sequence). Deletions cut 4 bases from V and 4 bases from J, with 10 bases between. CDR3 length: 13 residues. The full variable domain, its missing parts supplied by reference TRBV7-9 and TRBJ1-2, is DTGVSQNPRHKITKRGQNVTFRCDPISEHNRLYWYRQTLGQGPEFLTYFQNEAQLEKSRLLSDRFSAERPKGSFSTLEIQRTEQGDSAMYLCASSSADSYGYTFGSGTRLTVV.

In the case of this clonotype: A single base separates this from a much larger clone, so it may be a read error. The rearrangement uses TRBV28 and TRBJ2-1; 9 bases match TRBD1. Germline assignment: CDR1 MDHEN and CDR2 SYDVKM. CDR3 length: 14 residues. The CDR3: CAGRGTGPFNEQSF. In DNA, the CDR3 is TGTGCCGGGAGGGGGACAGGGCCCTTTAATGAGCAGTCCTTC.

This clonotype was detected ten times or more. The V gene is TRBV10-3, the J gene TRBJ2-1, with 13 bases that match TRBD2. The V segment lost 5 bases and the J segment 7 bases; nucleotides outside the gene matches: 8. CDR1 and CDR2 (germline): ENHRY, SYGVKD. This CDR3 contains 16 residues. The CDR3 is CAISPTGTSGVNEQFF. CDR3 bases: TGTGCCATCAGTCCAACCGGGACTAGCGGGGTGAATGAGCAGTTCTTC.

This clonotype was detected ten times or more. This chain uses TRBV12-3 or TRBV12-4 with TRBJ1-3; no clear D gene. This CDR3 has 15 residues. The V gene lost 4 bases and the J gene lost 2 bases, with 12 bases spanning the gap. The CDR3 DNA reads as TGTGCCAGCAGTTCAACCGATGTACCTGGAAACACCATATATTTT. Its translation is CASSSTDVPGNTIYF.

The chain carries TRBV18 and TRBJ1-5; D is ambiguous. Between the trimmed V and J ends, which lost 4 bases and 3 bases, there was a span of 7 bases. This CDR3 comprises 13 residues. Germline CDR1 KGHSH, CDR2 LQKENI. The chain's CDR3 is CASSRMNNQPQHF. The DNA for the CDR3 is TGTGCCAGCTCACGGATGAACAATCAGCCCCAGCATTTT. Together with reference TRBV18 and TRBJ1-5, the CDR3 gives the full variable domain: NAGVMQNPRHLVRRRGQEARLRCSPMKGHSHVYWYRQLPEEGLKFMVYLQKENIIDESGMPKERFSAEFPKEGPSILRIQQVVRGDSAAYFCASSRMNNQPQHFGDGTRLSIL.

V gene TRBV5-5 combines with J gene TRBJ1-2; 10 positions match TRBD1. With 4 bases clipped from V and 0 bases from J, the junction kept 6 bases outside the gene matches. The germline CDR1 and CDR2 sequences are SGHKS and YYEKEE (reference sequence). The length of the CDR3 is 16 residues. The CDR3 protein is CASSPWDRGANYGYTF. The CDR3 nucleotides read TGTGCCAGCAGCCCCTGGGACAGGGGAGCTAACTATGGCTACACCTTC.

The rearrangement joins TRBV9 to TRBJ2-5; 9 bases map to TRBD2. The CDR3 covers 16 residues. Trimming took 0 bases from V and 5 from J; bases not matched to a gene: 8. Germline values: CDR1 SGDLS, CDR2 YYNGEE. The CDR3 DNA follows: TGTGCCAGCAGCGTAGGAGGCGGGGGGGCCGGTGAGACCCAGTACTTC. Translating it yields CASSVGGGGAGETQYF.

This clonotype was detected a few times. The CDR3 bases are TGTGCCAGCAGCTCCCGGGAGGGAGCTTTCTTT. Amino acid sequence: CASSSREGAFF. This chain connects TRBV11-2 to TRBJ1-1; D remains unclear. Between the trimmed V and J ends, which lost 4 bases and 10 bases, there was a span of 10 bases. Germline CDR1 reads SGHAT; CDR2 reads FQNNGV. This CDR3 contains 11 residues.

The chain has TRBV4-2 and TRBJ2-1; 9 nucleotides agree with TRBD2. This CDR3 has 15 residues. V shed 4 bases and J 7 bases; nucleotides not matched to a gene: 8. Germline V gene data show CDR1 as LGHNA and CDR2 as YNFKEQ. CDR3 amino acids: CASSPTGGGVNEQFF. The CDR3 nucleotides are TGTGCCAGCAGCCCCACCGGCGGGGGGGTAAATGAGCAGTTCTTC.

The chain has TRBV4-1 and TRBJ1-3, with D uncertain. The germline V gene encodes CDR1 MGHRA and CDR2 YSYEKL. Trimming pared 2 bases from V and 0 bases from J, leaving 8 bases between. The CDR3 is made up of 15 amino acids. CDR3: CASSQQPISGNTIYF. The CDR3 DNA reads as TGCGCCAGCAGCCAACAACCGATCTCTGGAAACACCATATATTTT.

To note about this clonotype: Given a much more abundant clone one base away, this may be a read error. The limits of the CDR3 on the DNA are not certain, so only TCRdb's listed CDR3 is given. The chain uses TRBV3-1 and TRBJ2-3; TRBD2 is taken as the D call from the table, unchecked against the DNA. The length of the CDR3 is 15 amino acids, counting both ends. Germline V CDR1 and CDR2: LGHDT, YNNKEL (reference sequence). The CDR3 loop reads CASSQVASGAGTKYF.

The CDR3 sequence: CASSQDPLARELFF. CDR3 coding DNA: TGTGCCAGCAGCCAAGATCCCCTGGCGAGGGAGCTGTTTTTT. The rearrangement joins TRBV4-2 to TRBJ2-2; D is unresolved. This CDR3 comprises 14 residues. Trimming left V 0 bases short and J 9 bases short, with 11 bases between. CDR1 and CDR2 from the germline V gene are LGHNA and YNFKEQ.

This clonotype was detected only a few times. This chain joins TRBV7-2 and TRBJ2-5; D possibly corresponds to TRBD2 (5 bases). Germline loops: CDR1 SGHTA, CDR2 FQGNSA. V was cut by 5 bases and J by 2 bases, with 12 bases left in between. The CDR3 has 14 residues. The CDR3 DNA reads as TGTGCCAGCAGCGATGCCGGGATTCAAGAGACCCAGTACTTC. Its protein is CASSDAGIQETQYF.

This clonotype showed up just once. This may arise from a read error, as a much more abundant clone is one base away. The gene calls are TRBV11-2 and TRBJ2-5, with D perhaps matching TRBD2 (5 bases). In germline, CDR1 is SGHAT, CDR2 FQNNGV. The CDR3 has 14 residues. For the CDR3, the DNA is TGTGCCAGCAGTTCTAATTTCGGAGGCGAGACCCAGTGCTTC. This codes for CASSSNFGGETQCF. Complete variable domain (other parts from reference TRBV11-2 and TRBJ2-5): EAGVAQSPRYKIIEKRQSVAFWCNPISGHATLYWYQQILGQGPKLLIQFQNNGVVDDSQLPKDRFSAERLKGVDSTLKIQPAKLEDSAVYLCASSSNFGGETQCFGPGTRLLVL.